The sequence of this TCR beta chain was determined in a study of shared clonotypes between healthy human individuals. The donors, healthy adults who were HIV-negative, had experienced no recent acute infections or vaccinations. The investigators split CD4+ cells into a CD45RA+ naive subset and a CD45RA-negative memory subset. The data were produced by immunoSEQ multiplex PCR, yet TCRdb's version contains in-frame clones alone and is incomplete. The table has some 2,400,000 clones, approximately 94% seen once. The ends were cut back, 1 base at V and 11 bases at J, with 15 bases in the middle. Germline V gene data show CDR1 as SGHAT and CDR2 as FQNNGV. The CDR3 has 15 amino acids.

Sequenced sample: naive CD4+ T cells sorted from blood. The subset here: CD45RA+ positively selected. The receptor's source is a man aged 18 to 30 in good health. The chain recombines TRBV11-2 with TRBJ1-6; D perhaps matches TRBD1 (5 bases). The CDR3 sequence: CASSLAGTVGPPLHF. The CDR3 DNA reads as TGTGCCAGCAGCTTAGCCGGGACCGTTGGGCCACCCCTCCACTTT.